These 30 T cell receptor beta chains originate from one sample sequenced in a study of shared clonotypes between healthy human individuals. Here immunoSEQ multiplex PCR was the method, and the copy in TCRdb shows in-frame clones only, minus some. The sample has millions of clones, 85% to 95% seen once. Sequenced material: naive CD4+ T cells sorted from blood. Subset defined: CD45RA+ positively selected. Source of these receptors: a young man in good health.

The rearrangement uses TRBV19 and TRBJ2-5; the D gene is possibly TRBD2 (7 bases). CDR3 size: 15 residues. With 2 bases removed from V and 4 bases from J, the gap between germline ends came to 14 bases. CDR1 is LNHDA, CDR2 SQIVND, per germline (reference sequence). CDR3 region: CASSISGGGGETQYF. The CDR3 coding sequence is TGTGCCAGTAGTATATCGGGGGGCGGTGGAGAGACCCAGTACTTC.

This chain links TRBV7-8 with TRBJ1-1, with 9 nucleotides matching TRBD1. Germline CDR1 and CDR2: SGHVS and FQNEAQ. Unmatched junction bases numbered 11, after V lost 1 base and J lost 8 bases. The CDR3 is 16 residues long. The CDR3 spells CASSLGTGTGIGEAFF. The CDR3 nucleotides read TGTGCCAGCAGCTTAGGTACCGGGACAGGGATTGGGGAAGCTTTCTTT.

The rearrangement uses TRBV5-1 and TRBJ2-1; TRBD2 aligns across 8 bases. Germline CDR1 and CDR2: SGHRS and YFSETQ. V was clipped by 0 bases and J by 0 bases; unmatched bases: 5. This CDR3 is 17 amino acids long. In DNA, the CDR3 is TGCGCCAGCAGCTTGGCGGGAGGGCCTAGCTCCTACAATGAGCAGTTCTTC. Translated: CASSLAGGPSSYNEQFF.

The chain employs TRBV10-3 and TRBJ2-2; 8 bases map to TRBD1. CDR1 and CDR2 from the germline V gene are ENHRY and SYGVKD. The CDR3 has 17 residues. The trim removed 7 bases at V and 5 bases at J, leaving 15 bases unmatched. CDR3 sequence: CAITGTAGGQSTGELFF. In DNA form, the CDR3 reads TGTGCCATCACTGGGACCGCAGGGGGCCAGAGTACCGGGGAGCTGTTTTTT.

The J gene is TRBJ2-3, the V gene TRBV5-1; D is uncertain. Trimming stripped 0 bases from V and 6 bases from J, with 8 bases between. Germline lookup yields CDR1 SGHRS and CDR2 YFSETQ. The CDR3 covers 13 residues. CDR3 protein: CASSLDNSDTQYF. The CDR3, as DNA: TGCGCCAGCAGCTTGGACAACTCCGATACGCAGTATTTT.

The chain has TRBV6-1 and TRBJ1-6; no definite D call. Germline V CDR1 and CDR2: MNHNS, SASEGT. CDR3 size: 15 residues. Trimming pared 1 base from V and 1 base from J, leaving 5 bases between. In nucleotides, the CDR3 is TGTGCCAGCAGTGAAGGGTTTTCCTATAATTCACCCCTCCACTTT. Its protein product is CASSEGFSYNSPLHF.

On this clone itself: The same CDR3 arises from other DNA sequences in this sample as well. This sequence joins TRBV27 and TRBJ2-1; 11 nucleotides line up with TRBD2. The CDR3 totals 16 residues. Germline V lookup: CDR1 MNHEY, CDR2 SMNVEV (reference sequence). Trimming took 5 bases from V and 2 from J; bases not matched to a gene: 5. CDR3 nucleotides: TGTGCCAGCAGTCGTACTAGCGGGGGTCCCTACAATGAGCAGTTCTTC. As protein: CASSRTSGGPYNEQFF.

On this clone itself: A read error is possible here, since a much larger clone lies one base away. This chain joins TRBV9 and TRBJ1-1, with 7 bases identical to TRBD1. This CDR3 has 15 residues. Germline assignment: CDR1 SGDLS and CDR2 YYNGEE. The CDR3, as DNA: TGTGCCAGCAGCGAAGGCGACAGGGATCTCACTGAAGCTCTCTTT. Its translation is CASSEGDRDLTEALF.

The rearrangement joins TRBV5-8 to TRBJ2-1, with D perhaps TRBD2 (5 bases). V lost 6 bases and J lost 6, with 19 bases in between. Per germline, CDR1 SGHTS and CDR2 YDEGEE. This CDR3 region has 15 residues. The CDR3 sequence: CASTLYVSRVNEQFF. DNA for the CDR3: TGTGCCAGCACCCTCTACGTCTCGAGGGTCAATGAGCAGTTCTTC.

This sequence joins TRBV10-3 and TRBJ1-1, with TRBD1 as a possible D gene (6 bases). V lost 3 bases and J 7 bases, leaving 12 bases between the germline ends. CDR3 length: 13 amino acids. Germline CDR1 and CDR2: ENHRY and SYGVKD. The CDR3 DNA sequence: TGTGCCATCAGTGACAGGGGATTGGGTGAAGCTTTCTTT. Amino acid sequence: CAISDRGLGEAFF.

This rearrangement joins TRBV28 to TRBJ2-3, with 9 positions matching TRBD1. The CDR3 totals 16 residues. CDR1 is MDHEN, CDR2 SYDVKM, per germline. Trimming at V came to 5 bases and at J to 1 base, leaving 7 bases not matched to a gene. CDR3 loop: CASSGGTGTGTDTQYF. CDR3 bases: TGTGCCAGCAGTGGAGGGACAGGGACAGGCACAGATACGCAGTATTTT.

V usage is TRBV30 and J usage is TRBJ1-2, with D tentatively TRBD1 (6 bases). V lost 4 bases to trimming and J lost 3 bases, with 12 bases between them. Germline CDR1 and CDR2: GTSNPN and SVGIG (reference sequence). The CDR3 is 13 amino acids. CDR3 loop: CAWTRDTYYGYTF. CDR3 coding DNA: TGTGCCTGGACCCGGGACACCTACTATGGCTACACCTTC.

The chain has TRBV30 and TRBJ1-4; D may be TRBD1 (5 bases). The germline V and J ends were trimmed by 0 bases and 7 bases, with 12 bases remaining between them. The CDR3 has 14 amino acids. The germline gives CDR1 GTSNPN, CDR2 SVGIG (reference sequence). CDR3 sequence: CAWSVSGGSEKLFF. In nucleotides, the CDR3 is TGTGCCTGGAGTGTATCGGGGGGGAGTGAAAAACTGTTTTTT.

This chain's CDR3 is CATSRQTGGTEKLFF. In nucleotides, the CDR3 is TGTGCCACCAGCAGGCAGACAGGGGGCACTGAAAAACTGTTTTTT. The V and J genes are TRBV15 and TRBJ1-4, with 10 bases that match TRBD1. The V segment lost 3 bases and the J segment 7 bases; nucleotides outside the gene matches: 5. CDR3 length equals 15 residues. Germline-derived CDR1 and CDR2 are LNHNV and YYDKDF (reference sequence).

This chain links TRBV7-8 with TRBJ2-7, with 9 bases matching TRBD2. The CDR3 contains 18 residues. V trimming: 3 bases; J trimming: 2 bases; junction bases outside the gene matches: 14. From germline, CDR1 is SGHVS and CDR2 FQNEAQ. The CDR3 DNA sequence: TGTGCCAGCAGCTTCGCTTCCAGGGGGGGGACTAGCCCCTACGAGCAGTACTTC. The encoded protein is CASSFASRGGTSPYEQYF.

The V and J genes are TRBV27 and TRBJ2-2; D not resolved. Germline V CDR1 and CDR2: MNHEY, SMNVEV (reference sequence). The CDR3 extends over 16 amino acids. The germline V and J ends were trimmed by 3 bases and 2 bases, with 13 bases remaining between them. The CDR3 sequence is CASSLSGRLNTGELFF. CDR3 DNA: TGTGCCAGCAGTTTGAGTGGCAGGCTAAACACCGGGGAGCTGTTTTTT.

The chain combines TRBV6-5 with TRBJ2-7; D call uncertain. Trimming stripped 5 bases from V and 2 bases from J, with 13 bases between. The CDR3 is 14 residues long. The V gene's germline CDR1 is MNHEY and CDR2 SVGAGI. As DNA, the CDR3 is TGTGCCAGCAGTCCGTCGGACGGCCCCTACGAGCAGTACTTC. Protein sequence: CASSPSDGPYEQYF.

The chain uses TRBV5-4 and TRBJ2-7; 7 nucleotides align to TRBD1. Per germline, CDR1 SGHNT and CDR2 YYREEE (reference sequence). This CDR3 contains 13 residues. V dropped 4 bases and J dropped 4; count of bases not matched to a gene: 5. The CDR3 bases are TGTGCCAGCAGCCGACAGGGATATTACGAGCAGTACTTC. This gives the protein CASSRQGYYEQYF.

This sequence joins TRBV7-2 and TRBJ2-7, with D maybe TRBD1 (5 bases). Germline V gives CDR1 SGHTA, CDR2 FQGNSA. Trimming removed 6 bases from V and 4 bases from J, with 10 bases in between. The CDR3 loop spans 12 amino acids. CDR3 in amino acids: CASRTQGYEQYF. The CDR3 DNA follows: TGTGCCAGCAGGACCCAGGGATACGAGCAGTACTTC.

The chain links TRBV21-1 to TRBJ1-2; the table's D call of TRBD1 was not tested on the DNA. TRBV21-1 represents a pseudogene. The CDR3 runs to 14 residues. The CDR3, as DNA: TGTGCCAGCAGCCTAGGGGGCAGGGGGCATGGCTACACCTTC. It encodes CASSLGGRGHGYTF.

V is TRBV28 and J is TRBJ1-2; maybe TRBD1 (6 bases). The CDR3 covers 12 residues. Deletions cut 6 bases from V and 4 bases from J, with 9 bases between. Germline V gene lookup returns CDR1 MDHEN and CDR2 SYDVKM. CDR3 loop: CASRRTVYGYTF. As DNA, the CDR3 is TGTGCCAGCAGGCGGACAGTCTATGGCTACACCTTC.

Only one count was recorded for this clone. This sequence joins TRBV5-4 and TRBJ2-1; tentatively, D is TRBD1 (5 bases). Deletions cut 3 bases from V and 2 bases from J, with 9 bases between. CDR1 and CDR2 from the germline V gene are SGHNT and YYREEE (reference sequence). The CDR3 spans 14 residues. This CDR3 reads CASSSLRAYNEQFF. The CDR3 DNA reads TGTGCCAGCAGCTCACTCAGGGCCTACAATGAGCAGTTCTTC.

CDR3 coding DNA: TGTGCCAGCTCACTCGGGACTAGCGGGGGCCGGAAAACCTACGAGCAGTACTTC. It yields the protein CASSLGTSGGRKTYEQYF. The chain couples TRBV18 to TRBJ2-7, with 14 bases aligning to TRBD2. V gave up 4 bases and J gave up 2 bases; unmatched junction bases: 10. The CDR3 runs 18 residues. Germline V gives CDR1 KGHSH, CDR2 LQKENI.

This chain links TRBV7-2 with TRBJ2-7, with 9 bases matching TRBD2. Germline CDR1 and CDR2: SGHTA and FQGNSA. This CDR3 comprises 14 residues. V lost 2 bases, J lost 4 bases, and 3 bases stayed unmatched. The CDR3 spells CASSLSAGGYEQYF. For the CDR3, the DNA is TGTGCCAGCAGCTTATCAGCGGGGGGTTACGAGCAGTACTTC.

The CDR3 bases are TGTGCCAGCAGTTACTCGTCCGCAGGGACTGGAGAGACCCAGTACTTC. Its translation is CASSYSSAGTGETQYF. The chain combines TRBV6-5 with TRBJ2-5; maybe TRBD2 (6 bases). Germline-derived CDR1 and CDR2 are MNHEY and SVGAGI. The CDR3 is 16 residues long. Trimming removed 0 bases from V and 4 bases from J, with 15 bases in between.

The chain recombines TRBV28 with TRBJ1-5; the match to TRBD1 covers 9 bases. The CDR3 extends over 16 amino acids. CDR1 is MDHEN and CDR2 is SYDVKM in the germline V gene. V gave up 7 bases and J gave up 6 bases; unmatched junction bases: 13. Here the CDR3 reads CASTLVGTGGFQPQHF. The CDR3, as DNA: TGTGCCAGCACCCTTGTTGGTACAGGGGGCTTTCAGCCCCAGCATTTT.

This clone has only one observation. Other DNA sequences from this sample encode an identical CDR3 as well. The CDR3 spells CAWGDRADQPQHF. The CDR3 DNA reads as TGTGCCTGGGGGGACAGGGCAGATCAGCCCCAGCATTTT. V usage is TRBV30 and J usage is TRBJ1-5; 9 bases are a match to TRBD1. CDR1 GTSNPN and CDR2 SVGIG come from the germline V gene (reference sequence). With V trimmed by 5 bases and J by 5 bases, 4 bases remained unmatched. This CDR3 has 13 amino acids.

The chain links TRBV27 to TRBJ2-1; a weak D match, TRBD2 (6 bases). The germline CDR1 and CDR2 sequences are MNHEY and SMNVEV (reference sequence). V lost 2 bases, J lost 7 bases, and 6 bases lay in between. The CDR3 loop spans 12 amino acids. The CDR3 sequence: CASSLGGNEQFF. CDR3 coding DNA: TGTGCCAGCAGTTTAGGGGGGAATGAGCAGTTCTTC.

The chain joins TRBV2 to TRBJ2-3, with unresolved D. The germline V gene has CDR1 SNHLY and CDR2 FYNNEI. Trimming took 6 bases from V and 3 from J, leaving 10 bases between them. There are 13 residues in the CDR3. The CDR3 spells CASRVTQTDTQYF. CDR3 bases: TGTGCCAGCAGGGTCACCCAAACAGATACGCAGTATTTT.

V gene TRBV5-6 combines with J gene TRBJ2-7; D is possibly TRBD2 (7 bases). Trimming removed 4 bases at V and 3 bases at J, with 20 bases between. The germline gives CDR1 SGHDT, CDR2 YYEEEE. The CDR3 is made up of 16 amino acids. CDR3 protein: CASSRGEIRQVYEQYF. DNA of the CDR3: TGTGCCAGCAGCCGGGGGGAGATTAGACAGGTCTACGAGCAGTACTTC.